This entry features one T cell receptor beta chain sequence. What this receptor recognizes is not known. No much larger clonotype is one base removed from it; base qualities were not supplied. TCRbeta CDR3 regions were amplified from genomic DNA using the immunoSEQ Assay, a bias-controlled multiplex PCR. As for how the authors treated the data: Within the assay, amplification of reference gene primers was used to estimate how many nucleated cells each sample contained. To quantify the absolute abundance of each unique TCRbeta CDR3 rearrangement, sequence reads were collapsed and filtered. For each sample, productive Simpson clonality was calculated as the square root of Simpson's diversity index over productive rearrangements. In its TCRdb copy, this immuneACCESS table keeps in-frame sequences only and misses some clones. Where compared with another copy, unresolved V genes explain less than half of these, and the others have no known cause. V and J calls and clone size are those listed in that table; D and trimming were worked out from the DNA. Present in this sample are roughly 59,000 clones, around 80% of which were seen just once. The ten most abundant clones make up roughly 6.3% of the sample.

The collaborating institutions used their own protocols to collect whole blood in K2EDTA tubes. For TCRbeta analysis, collaborator samples were shipped as frozen whole blood, as isolated PBMCs, or as DNA extracted from either sample type. This record belongs to a study of blood T cell repertoires in COVID-19 (dated by TCRdb to 2020 to 2022). Background for the entire study: Samples from collaborators originated in the United States, Italy and Spain and spanned both the acute and convalescent phases of COVID-19. The prospective study material was composed of cDNA or gDNA derived from T cells, B-cell-depleted T cells, or PBMCs. The dataset comprised deeply sampled blood TCRbeta repertoires from subjects exposed to, actively infected with, or recovered from COVID-19. The repertoires were made available in a free public database intended to serve as a resource for research on the immune response to SARS-CoV-2. Samples were obtained from the ongoing ImmuneRACE study (first 160 participants) and from about 1,300 subjects provided by 6 global collaborators. A de-identified subject ID, COVID-19 status, age in years and sex were almost always included in the sample metadata. HLA class I and class II types, where available, came from metadata supplied by the sample provider rather than from assay-based typing.

Inclusive of the bounding cysteine and phenylalanine, the CDR3 is 12 residues long. Only the CDR3 DNA stays, 36 bases, in frame from base 1. The germline ends are 8 bases apart after V is trimmed by 8 bases and J by 4 bases. The germline V gene (reference sequence) supplies CDR1 WNHNN and CDR2 SYGVQD. Summary of the overall study and its limitations: How much clinical and demographic metadata was included differed by source and by participant, and the metadata was provided uncurated.

What was sequenced was peripheral blood. Recombination joined TRBV10-1 with TRBJ2-2, with TRBD2 perhaps the D gene, on 6 matching bases. The receptor was derived from a human donor in a cohort sampled during active COVID-19. The encoded CDR3 is CASVGGTGELFF. The nucleotide sequence reads TGCGCCAGCGTGGGGGGCACCGGGGAGCTGTTTTTT.